These 17 T cell receptor beta chains came from one sample sequenced in a study of monozygotic twins with inflammatory bowel disease (dated by TCRdb to the late 2010s). Libraries were constructed by 5' RACE. Sequenced using an Illumina HiSeq 2500. Based on TCRdb reprocessing of the reads, there is one entry per CDR3 protein sequence, and DNA is missing. The sample table gives around 450,000 distinct CDR3 sequences. The top ten clones comprise 2% to 3% of the sample. The sequenced material came from blood. Source of these receptors: a human donor with ulcerative colitis or Crohn's disease, or a healthy co-twin of an affected twin (not recorded which).

The genes are TRBV5-1 and TRBJ2-1; TCRdb names TRBD1, which stays unverified in the absence of DNA. Germline values: CDR1 SGHRS, CDR2 YFSETQ. CDR3 size: 15 residues. The CDR3 sequence is CASSLGGQRIDEQFF.

The chain couples TRBV6-2 or TRBV6-3 to TRBJ2-1; the D gene TCRdb calls, TRBD1, cannot be checked with no DNA. The CDR3 contains 12 residues. Germline lookup yields CDR1 MNHEY and CDR2 SVGEGT. The CDR3 is CASSYSIGGQFF.

V and J are TRBV2 and TRBJ2-3; the D call from TCRdb, TRBD2, cannot be confirmed without DNA. Germline lookup yields CDR1 SNHLY and CDR2 FYNNEI. This CDR3 has 13 residues. This CDR3 is CASSGSPPDTQYF.

The gene calls are TRBV7-9 and TRBJ2-5; TCRdb's assignment of TRBD1 cannot be checked, as there is no DNA. This CDR3 contains 17 residues. The V gene's germline CDR1 is SEHNR and CDR2 FQNEAQ (reference sequence). The CDR3 protein is CASSLTRDRDFLETQYF.

The gene calls are TRBV9 and TRBJ1-1. CDR3 length equals 12 residues. The germline CDR1 and CDR2 sequences are SGDLS and YYNGEE. The CDR3 reads CASSVGDTEAFF.

The chain recombines TRBV18 with TRBJ1-2. Germline CDR1 and CDR2: KGHSH and LQKENI. The CDR3 is 12 amino acids. CDR3 amino acids: CASSVESYGYTF. Looking up the rest from reference TRBV18 and TRBJ1-2 gives the full variable domain: NAGVMQNPRHLVRRRGQEARLRCSPMKGHSHVYWYRQLPEEGLKFMVYLQKENIIDESGMPKERFSAEFPKEGPSILRIQQVVRGDSAAYFCASSVESYGYTFGSGTRLTVV.

V and J are TRBV6-5 and TRBJ2-2; TCRdb's D gene call, TRBD1, goes unchecked for lack of DNA. CDR3 length equals 17 residues. Germline V gives CDR1 MNHEY, CDR2 SVGAGI. The CDR3: CASSYPPGQTNTGELFF.

The V and J genes are TRBV18 and TRBJ2-1; TCRdb returns TRBD2, unconfirmable since there is no DNA. This CDR3 contains 15 residues. Looked up from germline, CDR1 is KGHSH and CDR2 is LQKENI. The CDR3 loop is CASSPRGTSMYEQFF.

The chain uses TRBV10-3 and TRBJ1-2. The CDR3 has 13 residues. In germline, CDR1 is ENHRY, CDR2 SYGVKD. CDR3: CAISADLNYGYTF.

CDR3 protein: CASSQGAPSRDTQYF. V usage is TRBV4-1 and J usage is TRBJ2-3; TCRdb picks TRBD2, but there is no DNA to check that call. The CDR3 is 15 residues long. CDR1 MGHRA and CDR2 YSYEKL come from the germline V gene.

CDR3 loop: CAISESRVGTYEQYF. The chain uses TRBV10-3 and TRBJ2-7; there is no DNA to check the TCRdb D call of TRBD1. CDR1 is ENHRY and CDR2 is SYGVKD in the germline V gene. This CDR3 comprises 15 residues.

CDR3 sequence reads: CASSPNPQGLTEAFF. This chain joins TRBV18 and TRBJ1-1; TCRdb reports TRBD1, a call that lacks DNA to check it against. Germline lookup yields CDR1 KGHSH and CDR2 LQKENI. The CDR3 covers 15 residues.

The gene calls are TRBV4-2 and TRBJ2-2; the D call of TRBD2 rests on TCRdb alone, since no DNA is present to check it. Germline V gene sequence: CDR1 LGHNA, CDR2 YNFKEQ. This CDR3 is built from 18 residues. The chain's CDR3 is CASSPPGLREGDTGELFF.

V is TRBV5-1 and J is TRBJ1-5. CDR1 SGHRS and CDR2 YFSETQ come from the germline V gene. The CDR3 contains 14 residues. CDR3 protein: CASSLERADQPQHF.

The chain combines TRBV18 with TRBJ1-4. The CDR3 loop spans 15 amino acids. Germline V lookup: CDR1 KGHSH, CDR2 LQKENI. The CDR3 region is CASSPQTGTNEKLFF.

This rearrangement joins TRBV19 to TRBJ2-3. Looked up from germline, CDR1 is LNHDA and CDR2 is SQIVND (reference sequence). CDR3 length equals 12 residues. The chain's CDR3 is CACSIGRDTQYF. Supplemented by reference TRBV19 and TRBJ2-3, the full variable domain reads DGGITQSPKYLFRKEGQNVTLSCEQNLNHDAMYWYRQDPGQGLRLIYYSQIVNDFQKGDIAEGYSVSREKKESFPLTVTSAQKNPTAFYLCACSIGRDTQYFGPGTRLTVL.

CDR3 residues: CASSLVVTNTEAFF. The gene calls are TRBV11-2 and TRBJ1-1. The CDR3 extends over 14 amino acids. The germline CDR1 and CDR2 sequences are SGHAT and FQNNGV.